These 2 T cell receptor beta chains share one sample of origin, sequenced in a study of blood T cells in healthy people across ages. Primed by a sample-barcoded 5' primer and a J-beta primer mix, a second PCR proceeded for 7 to 11 cycles. TCRdb processed the 5' RACE reads anew with MiXCR; each CDR3 protein has one entry. In the table there are 1.5 million to 2 million distinct CDR3 sequences, approximately 28% of which are singletons. Source material: blood. Receptor source: a woman aged 30 to 39 in good health.

In this sample, this clonotype turned up a few times. CDR3 DNA: TGTGCCAGCAGGGCACCGGGACAGGGAACAGATACGCAGTATTTT. This codes for CASRAPGQGTDTQYF. The rearrangement joins TRBV28 to TRBJ2-3; 9 nucleotides align to TRBD1. CDR1 is MDHEN, CDR2 SYDVKM, per germline. V lost 6 bases, J lost 3 bases, and 7 bases stayed unmatched. CDR3 size: 15 residues.

The CDR3 DNA reads TGTGCCAGCAGTTTAGGCGGGACACAACAAAAGGGGTCCTACGAGCAGTACTTC. This translates into CASSLGGTQQKGSYEQYF. The chain employs TRBV12-3 or TRBV12-4 and TRBJ2-7, with D possibly being TRBD1 or TRBD2 (6 bases each). The V end lost 1 base, the J end lost 1 base, and 20 bases lay between the germline ends. The CDR3 is 18 amino acids.